Presented here are 14 T cell receptor beta chains from one specimen sequenced in a study of cytomegalovirus exposure and HLA in healthy donors. It was with 60 Vbeta and 13 Jbeta primers that the PCR ran. Sequenced by immunoSEQ multiplex PCR; TCRdb stores in-frame clones only, minus some. The sample shows under 130,000 clones, around 70% of them seen only once. The sample consisted of PBMCs. Every receptor here comes from a man aged 30 to 45 in good health and CMV-seronegative.

There are a few counts of this clone. CDR3 in DNA: TGTGCCAGTAGTTCCATGACGGGACTCTATGGCTACACCTTC. Translated: CASSSMTGLYGYTF. The chain couples TRBV19 to TRBJ1-2; D is perhaps TRBD1 (5 bases). Germline assignment: CDR1 LNHDA and CDR2 SQIVND (reference sequence). The V and J ends lost 5 bases and 4 bases respectively, with 14 bases between them. This CDR3 region has 14 residues.

V usage is TRBV15 and J usage is TRBJ1-3; maybe TRBD1 (6 bases). Germline values: CDR1 LNHNV, CDR2 YYDKDF (reference sequence). This CDR3 comprises 16 residues. V gave up 6 bases and J gave up 3 bases, with 18 bases separating them. The CDR3 loop is CATSSARGYFGNTIYF. CDR3 DNA: TGTGCCACCAGTTCAGCCAGGGGTTATTTTGGAAACACCATATATTTT.

The V call is TRBV4-3, the J call TRBJ2-1, with a tentative D call TRBD2 (6 bases). V lost 0 bases, J lost 6 bases, and 15 bases lay in between. Per germline, CDR1 LGHNA and CDR2 YSLEER. The CDR3 consists of 16 residues. CDR3 in amino acids: CASSQDRLANGNEQFF. In DNA, the CDR3 is TGCGCCAGCAGCCAAGATCGCCTAGCGAATGGCAATGAGCAGTTCTTC.

J is TRBJ2-1 and V is TRBV4-2, with 9 bases aligning to TRBD2. The V gene's germline CDR1 is LGHNA and CDR2 YNFKEQ. V was pared by 3 bases and J by 0 bases, with 3 bases of the junction left unmatched. This CDR3 has 16 residues. This chain's CDR3 is CASSQVAGDSYNEQFF. Here the CDR3 DNA reads TGTGCCAGCAGCCAGGTAGCGGGAGACTCCTACAATGAGCAGTTCTTC.

This clone occurred a few times. The chain uses TRBV30 and TRBJ2-7; 8 nucleotides line up with TRBD1. The germline V gene encodes CDR1 GTSNPN and CDR2 SVGIG (reference sequence). Trimming removed 3 bases from V and 4 bases from J; junction bases left unmatched: 5. The CDR3 is 13 residues long. CDR3 nucleotide sequence: TGTGCCTGGAGCAAAGGACAGGGTTACGAGCAGTACTTC. Its translation: CAWSKGQGYEQYF.

This chain joins TRBV7-2 and TRBJ2-1; D may be TRBD1 (6 bases). CDR3 length equals 17 residues. Germline-derived CDR1 and CDR2 are SGHTA and FQGNSA. V was trimmed by 5 bases and J by 6 bases, leaving 23 bases between them. The CDR3: CASSPQQGSQPFNEQFF. CDR3 bases: TGTGCCAGCAGCCCGCAACAGGGTTCCCAGCCTTTCAATGAGCAGTTCTTC.

The chain uses TRBV11-3 and TRBJ2-1, with TRBD2 matching 7 bases. The CDR3 runs 15 residues. Per the germline V gene, CDR1 is SGHNT and CDR2 is YENEEA. The V gene end was trimmed by 2 bases and the J gene end by 1 base; junction bases not matched to a gene: 2. CDR3: CASSLMRGSYNEQFF. The CDR3 region has the DNA TGTGCCAGCAGCTTAATGCGGGGGTCCTACAATGAGCAGTTCTTC.

J is TRBJ2-3 and V is TRBV14, with a possible D match to TRBD1 (6 bases). The CDR3 has 19 amino acids. Per germline, CDR1 SGHDN and CDR2 FVKESK. Trimming cost V 1 base and J 4 bases, with 24 bases left between them. This CDR3 is CASSQARQAWGFRADTQYF. In nucleotides, the CDR3 is TGTGCCAGCAGCCAAGCCAGACAGGCGTGGGGGTTTCGTGCAGATACGCAGTATTTT.

This chain links TRBV13 with TRBJ2-1; the match to TRBD2 covers 7 bases. The CDR3 has 15 residues. The germline gives CDR1 PRHDT, CDR2 FYEKMQ (reference sequence). The junction had 7 bases not matched to a gene; V was cut back by 5 bases and J by 3 bases. Here the CDR3 DNA reads TGTGCCAGCAGCCACCGACTAGCTAGCTACAATGAGCAGTTCTTC. It yields the protein CASSHRLASYNEQFF.

The chain links TRBV25-1 to TRBJ2-5; D not certain. The CDR3 runs to 11 residues. V was trimmed by 4 bases and J by 4 bases, leaving 4 bases between them. CDR1 and CDR2 from the germline V gene are MGHDK and SYGVNS. CDR3 nucleotides: TGTGCCAGCAGTGCCCGAGAGACCCAGTACTTC. It yields the protein CASSARETQYF.

V and J are TRBV7-2 and TRBJ2-6, with D maybe TRBD2 (5 bases). CDR3 length equals 16 residues. Germline CDR1 reads SGHTA; CDR2 reads FQGNSA. V was pared by 5 bases and J by 1 base, with 12 bases between. CDR3 in DNA: TGTGCCAGCAGCCCCCCGGGGAGATCTGGGGCCAACGTCCTGACTTTC. The encoded protein is CASSPPGRSGANVLTF.

This clone has just one count. This rearrangement joins TRBV5-4 to TRBJ1-1; 7 positions match TRBD1. The length of the CDR3 is 14 residues. The germline gives CDR1 SGHNT, CDR2 YYREEE (reference sequence). V trimming: 7 bases; J trimming: 1 base; junction bases outside the gene matches: 7. The CDR3 is CASFFDRANTEAFF. As DNA, the CDR3 is TGTGCCAGCTTTTTCGACAGGGCGAACACTGAAGCTTTCTTT. The complete variable domain, with remaining parts taken from reference TRBV5-4 and TRBJ1-1, reads ETGVTQSPTHLIKTRGQQVTLRCSSQSGHNTVSWYQQALGQGPQFIFQYYREEENGRGNFPPRFSGLQFPNYSSELNVNALELDDSALYLCASFFDRANTEAFFGQGTRLTVV.

V and J are TRBV28 and TRBJ1-4; no reliable D call. Germline CDR1 and CDR2: MDHEN and SYDVKM. The CDR3 has 14 residues. Deletions cut 3 bases from V and 1 base from J, with 6 bases between. CDR3 protein: CASSLRLTNEKLFF. The CDR3 coding sequence is TGTGCCAGCAGTTTGAGGTTAACTAATGAAAAACTGTTTTTT.

About this clone itself: The junction departs from the called germline gene at one end, perhaps through a read error. The J gene is TRBJ2-5, the V gene TRBV7-9; the D gene is possibly TRBD2 (5 bases). The J call is in doubt because the DNA end fits TRBJ2-7 better. CDR3 length equals 15 residues. Germline V gene sequence: CDR1 SEHNR, CDR2 FQNEAQ (reference sequence). The CDR3 is CSSTMDSTFPYEQYF. CDR3 bases: TGTTCCAGCACCATGGACTCTACTTTTCCCTACGAGCAGTACTTC.